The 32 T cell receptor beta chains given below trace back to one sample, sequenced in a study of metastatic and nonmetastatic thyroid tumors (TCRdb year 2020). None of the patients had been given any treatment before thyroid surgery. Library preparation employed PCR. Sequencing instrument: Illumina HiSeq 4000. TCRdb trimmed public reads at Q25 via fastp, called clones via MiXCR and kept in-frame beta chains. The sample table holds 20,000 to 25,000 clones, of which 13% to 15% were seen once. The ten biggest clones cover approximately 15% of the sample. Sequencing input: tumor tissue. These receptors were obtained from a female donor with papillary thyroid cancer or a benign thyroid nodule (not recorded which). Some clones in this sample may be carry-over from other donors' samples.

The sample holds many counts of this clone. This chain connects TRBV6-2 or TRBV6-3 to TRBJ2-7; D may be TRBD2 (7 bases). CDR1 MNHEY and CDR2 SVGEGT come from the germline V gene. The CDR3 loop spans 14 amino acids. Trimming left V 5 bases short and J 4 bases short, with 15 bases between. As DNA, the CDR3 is TGTGCCAGCAGTAGAGGGGGGGGGAAGTACGAGCAGTACTTC. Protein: CASSRGGGKYEQYF.

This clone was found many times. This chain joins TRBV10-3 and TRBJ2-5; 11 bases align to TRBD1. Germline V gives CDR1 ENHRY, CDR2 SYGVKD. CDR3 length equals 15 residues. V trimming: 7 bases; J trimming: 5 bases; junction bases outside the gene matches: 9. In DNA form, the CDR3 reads TGTGCCATCAATGCCGGGACAGGGGGAAGGGAGACCCAGTACTTC. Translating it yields CAINAGTGGRETQYF.

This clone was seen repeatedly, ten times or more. The CDR3 DNA follows: TGTGCCAGCTCACCCGGACCGACGTCAGATACGCAGTATTTT. Amino acid sequence: CASSPGPTSDTQYF. The gene calls are TRBV18 and TRBJ2-3; D is unresolved. There are 14 residues in the CDR3. Looked up from germline, CDR1 is KGHSH and CDR2 is LQKENI. The V end lost 3 bases, the J end lost 4 bases, and 11 bases lay between the germline ends.

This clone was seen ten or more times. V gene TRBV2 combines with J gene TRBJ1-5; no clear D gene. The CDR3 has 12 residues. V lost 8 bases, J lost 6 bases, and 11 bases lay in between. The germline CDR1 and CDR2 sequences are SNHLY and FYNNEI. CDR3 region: CASGGTGQPQHF. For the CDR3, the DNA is TGTGCCAGCGGCGGAACGGGTCAGCCCCAGCATTTT.

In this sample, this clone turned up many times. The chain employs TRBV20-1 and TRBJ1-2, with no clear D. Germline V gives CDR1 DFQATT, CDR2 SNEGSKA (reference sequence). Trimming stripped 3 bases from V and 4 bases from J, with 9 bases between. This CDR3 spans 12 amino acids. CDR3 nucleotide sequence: TGCAGTGCTAGTCCGGCCGGCTATGGCTACACCTTC. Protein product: CSASPAGYGYTF.

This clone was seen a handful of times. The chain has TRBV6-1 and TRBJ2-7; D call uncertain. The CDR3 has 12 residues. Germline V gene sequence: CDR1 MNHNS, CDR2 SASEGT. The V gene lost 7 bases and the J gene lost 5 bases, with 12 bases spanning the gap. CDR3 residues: CASILGCHEQYF. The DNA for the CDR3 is TGTGCCAGCATTCTGGGGTGCCACGAGCAGTACTTC.

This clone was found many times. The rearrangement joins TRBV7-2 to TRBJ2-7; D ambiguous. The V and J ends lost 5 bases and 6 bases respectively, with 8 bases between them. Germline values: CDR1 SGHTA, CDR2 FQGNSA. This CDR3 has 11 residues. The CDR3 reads CASSPFGEQYF. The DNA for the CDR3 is TGTGCCAGCAGCCCCTTTGGCGAGCAGTACTTC.

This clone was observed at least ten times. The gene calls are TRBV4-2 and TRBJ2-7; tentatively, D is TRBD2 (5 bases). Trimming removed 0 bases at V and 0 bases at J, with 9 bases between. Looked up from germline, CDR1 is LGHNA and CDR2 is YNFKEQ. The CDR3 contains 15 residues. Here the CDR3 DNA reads TGTGCCAGCAGCCAAGAAACGGGGAGCTCCTACGAGCAGTACTTC. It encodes CASSQETGSSYEQYF.

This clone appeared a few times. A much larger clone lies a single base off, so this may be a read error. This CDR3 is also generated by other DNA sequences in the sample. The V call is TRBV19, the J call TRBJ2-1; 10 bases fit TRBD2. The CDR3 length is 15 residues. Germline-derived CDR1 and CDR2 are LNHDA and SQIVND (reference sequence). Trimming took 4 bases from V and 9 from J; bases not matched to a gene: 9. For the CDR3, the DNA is TGTGCCAGTAGTACGTGGACTAGCGGTGGGCGTGAGCAGTTCTTC. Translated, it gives CASSTWTSGGREQFF.

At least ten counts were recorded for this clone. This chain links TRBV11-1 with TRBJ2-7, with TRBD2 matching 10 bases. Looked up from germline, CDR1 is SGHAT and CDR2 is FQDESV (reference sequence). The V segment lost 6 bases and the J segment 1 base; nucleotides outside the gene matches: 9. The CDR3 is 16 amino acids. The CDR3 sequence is CASSKSGLAESYEQYF. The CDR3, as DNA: TGTGCCAGCAGTAAGAGCGGACTAGCGGAATCCTACGAGCAGTACTTC.

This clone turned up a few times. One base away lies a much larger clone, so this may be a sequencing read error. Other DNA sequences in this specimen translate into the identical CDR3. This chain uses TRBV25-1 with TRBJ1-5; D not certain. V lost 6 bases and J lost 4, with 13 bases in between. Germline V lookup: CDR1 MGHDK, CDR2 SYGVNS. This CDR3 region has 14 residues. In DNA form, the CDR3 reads TGTGCCAGCAGGTCCAGCCGTGGAAATCAGCCCCAGCATTTT. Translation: CASRSSRGNQPQHF.

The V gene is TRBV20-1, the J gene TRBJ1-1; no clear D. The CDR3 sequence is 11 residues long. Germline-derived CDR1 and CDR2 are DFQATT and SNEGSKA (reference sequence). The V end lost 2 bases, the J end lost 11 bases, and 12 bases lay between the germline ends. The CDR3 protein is CSARNPPLAFF. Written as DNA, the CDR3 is TGCAGTGCTAGAAATCCCCCATTGGCTTTCTTT.

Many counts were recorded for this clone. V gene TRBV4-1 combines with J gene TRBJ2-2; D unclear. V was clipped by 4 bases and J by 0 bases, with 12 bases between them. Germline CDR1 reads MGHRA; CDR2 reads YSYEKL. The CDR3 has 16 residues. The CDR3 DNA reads TGCGCCAGCAGCCCGCAGGCAGGAGCGAACACCGGGGAGCTGTTTTTT. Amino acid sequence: CASSPQAGANTGELFF.

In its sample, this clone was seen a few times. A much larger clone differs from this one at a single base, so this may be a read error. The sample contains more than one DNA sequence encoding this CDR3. DNA of the CDR3: TGCAGTGCCGGACTAGCTTACAATGAGCAGTTCTTC. It yields the protein CSAGLAYNEQFF. The V and J genes are TRBV29-1 and TRBJ2-1; 8 bases map to TRBD2. The germline gives CDR1 SQVTM, CDR2 ANQGSEA. The CDR3 sequence is 12 residues long.

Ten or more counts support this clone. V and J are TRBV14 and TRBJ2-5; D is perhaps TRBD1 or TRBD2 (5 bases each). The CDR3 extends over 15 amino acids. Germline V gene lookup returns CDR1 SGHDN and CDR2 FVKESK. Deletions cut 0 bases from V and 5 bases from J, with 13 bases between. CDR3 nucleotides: TGTGCCAGCAGCCAAGATACGGGGCCTATGGAGACCCAGTACTTC. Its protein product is CASSQDTGPMETQYF.

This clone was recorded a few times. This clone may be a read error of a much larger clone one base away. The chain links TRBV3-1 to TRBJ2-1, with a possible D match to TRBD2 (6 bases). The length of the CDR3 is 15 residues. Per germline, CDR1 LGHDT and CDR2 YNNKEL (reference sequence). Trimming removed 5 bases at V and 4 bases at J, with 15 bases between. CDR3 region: CASSAPGLPYNEQFF. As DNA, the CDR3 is TGTGCCAGCAGCGCTCCGGGACTCCCTTACAATGAGCAGTTCTTC.

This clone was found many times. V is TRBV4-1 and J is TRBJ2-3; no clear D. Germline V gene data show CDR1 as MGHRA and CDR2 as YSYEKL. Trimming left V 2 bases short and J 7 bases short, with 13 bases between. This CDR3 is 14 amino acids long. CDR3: CASSQQSTSNTQYF. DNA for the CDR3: TGCGCCAGCAGCCAACAGTCGACCAGTAATACGCAGTATTTT.

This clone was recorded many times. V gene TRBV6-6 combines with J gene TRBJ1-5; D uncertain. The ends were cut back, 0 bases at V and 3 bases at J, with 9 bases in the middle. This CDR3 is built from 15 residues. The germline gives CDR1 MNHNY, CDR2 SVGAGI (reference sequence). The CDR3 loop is CASSYSTATNQPQHF. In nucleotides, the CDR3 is TGTGCCAGCAGTTACTCGACCGCGACCAATCAGCCCCAGCATTTT.

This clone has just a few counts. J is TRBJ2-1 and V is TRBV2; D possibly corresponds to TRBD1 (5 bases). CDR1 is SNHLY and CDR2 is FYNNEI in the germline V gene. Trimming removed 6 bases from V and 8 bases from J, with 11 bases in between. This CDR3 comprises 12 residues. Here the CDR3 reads CASSSGLDEQFF. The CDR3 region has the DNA TGTGCCAGCAGCTCAGGGTTGGATGAGCAGTTCTTC.

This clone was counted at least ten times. The CDR3 coding sequence is TGTGCCACCAGCAGAGACCTGGGACTTGGGGGGACTGAAGCTTTCTTT. Encoded protein: CATSRDLGLGGTEAFF. The gene calls are TRBV15 and TRBJ1-1; D possibly corresponds to TRBD1 (5 bases). The V and J ends lost 0 bases and 5 bases respectively, with 16 bases between them. The germline gives CDR1 LNHNV, CDR2 YYDKDF (reference sequence). This CDR3 contains 16 residues.

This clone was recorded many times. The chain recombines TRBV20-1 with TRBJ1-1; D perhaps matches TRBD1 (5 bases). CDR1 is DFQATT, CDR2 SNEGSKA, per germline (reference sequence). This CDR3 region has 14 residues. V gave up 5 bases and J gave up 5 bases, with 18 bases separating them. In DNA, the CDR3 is TGCAGTGCTTATGATCGGGGGGTAGGGACTGAAGCTTTCTTT. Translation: CSAYDRGVGTEAFF.

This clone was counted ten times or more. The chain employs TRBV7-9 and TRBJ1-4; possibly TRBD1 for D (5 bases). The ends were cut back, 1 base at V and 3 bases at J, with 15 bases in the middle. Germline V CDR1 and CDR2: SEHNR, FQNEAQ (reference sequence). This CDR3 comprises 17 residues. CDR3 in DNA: TGTGCCAGCAGCTTAGGCCAGGGTCGTACAGCTAATGAAAAACTGTTTTTT. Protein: CASSLGQGRTANEKLFF.

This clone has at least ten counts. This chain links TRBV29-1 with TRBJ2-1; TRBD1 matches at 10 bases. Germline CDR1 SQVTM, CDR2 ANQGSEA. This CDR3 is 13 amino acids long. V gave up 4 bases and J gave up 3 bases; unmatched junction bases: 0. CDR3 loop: CSVGTGGYNEQFF. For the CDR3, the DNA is TGCAGCGTTGGGACAGGGGGCTACAATGAGCAGTTCTTC.

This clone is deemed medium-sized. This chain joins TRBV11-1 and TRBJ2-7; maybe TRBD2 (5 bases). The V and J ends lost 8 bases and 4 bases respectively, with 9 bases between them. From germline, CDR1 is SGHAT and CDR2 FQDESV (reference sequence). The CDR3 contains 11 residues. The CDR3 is CASSRGYEQYF. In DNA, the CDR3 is TGTGCCAGCTCTAGAGGGTACGAGCAGTACTTC.

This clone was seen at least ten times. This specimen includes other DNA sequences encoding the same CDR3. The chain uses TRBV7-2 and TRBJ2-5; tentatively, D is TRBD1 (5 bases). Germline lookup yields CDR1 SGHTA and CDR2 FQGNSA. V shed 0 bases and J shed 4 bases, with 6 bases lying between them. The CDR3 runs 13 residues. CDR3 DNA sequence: TGTGCCAGCAGCTTAGCAAGGGGAGAGACCCAGTACTTC. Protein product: CASSLARGETQYF. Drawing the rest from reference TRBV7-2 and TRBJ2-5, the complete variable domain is GAGVSQSPSNKVTEKGKDVELRCDPISGHTALYWYRQSLGQGLEFLIYFQGNSAPDKSGLPSDRFSAERTGGSVSTLTIQRTQQEDSAVYLCASSLARGETQYFGPGTRLLVL.

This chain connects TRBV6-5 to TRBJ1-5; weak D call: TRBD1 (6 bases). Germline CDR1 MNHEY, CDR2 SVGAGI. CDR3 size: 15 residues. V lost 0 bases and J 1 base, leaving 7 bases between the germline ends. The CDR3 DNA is TGTGCCAGCAGTTACTCACAGGGCAGCAATCAGCCCCAGCATTTT. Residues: CASSYSQGSNQPQHF.

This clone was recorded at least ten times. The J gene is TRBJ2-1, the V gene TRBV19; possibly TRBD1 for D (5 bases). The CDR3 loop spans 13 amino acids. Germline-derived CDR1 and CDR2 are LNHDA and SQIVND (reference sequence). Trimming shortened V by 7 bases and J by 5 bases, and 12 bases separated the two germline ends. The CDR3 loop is CASTTGSDNEQFF. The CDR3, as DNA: TGTGCCAGTACCACAGGTTCTGACAATGAGCAGTTCTTC.

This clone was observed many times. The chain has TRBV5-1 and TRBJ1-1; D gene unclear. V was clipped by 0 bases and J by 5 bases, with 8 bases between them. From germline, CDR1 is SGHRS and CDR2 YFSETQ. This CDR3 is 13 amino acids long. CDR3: CASSLDRGTEAFF. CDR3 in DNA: TGCGCCAGCAGCTTGGACCGGGGAACTGAAGCTTTCTTT.

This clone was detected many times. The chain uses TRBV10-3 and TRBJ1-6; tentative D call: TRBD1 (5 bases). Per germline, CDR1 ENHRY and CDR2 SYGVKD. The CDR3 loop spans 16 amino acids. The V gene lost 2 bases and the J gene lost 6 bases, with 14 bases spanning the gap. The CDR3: CAISEGQGFRNSPLHF. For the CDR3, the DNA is TGTGCCATCAGTGAGGGGCAGGGTTTCCGTAATTCACCCCTCCACTTT.

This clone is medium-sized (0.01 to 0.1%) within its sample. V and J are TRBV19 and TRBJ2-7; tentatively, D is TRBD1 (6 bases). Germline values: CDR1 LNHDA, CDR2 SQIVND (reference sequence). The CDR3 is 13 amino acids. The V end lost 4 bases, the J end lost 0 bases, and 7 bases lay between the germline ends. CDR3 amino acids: CASSRTVSYEQYF. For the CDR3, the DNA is TGTGCCAGTAGTAGGACAGTCTCCTACGAGCAGTACTTC.

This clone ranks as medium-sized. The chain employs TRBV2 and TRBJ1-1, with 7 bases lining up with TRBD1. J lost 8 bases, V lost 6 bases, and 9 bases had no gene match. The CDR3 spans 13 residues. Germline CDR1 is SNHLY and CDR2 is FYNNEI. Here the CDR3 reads CASSYAGDSEAFF. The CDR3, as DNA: TGTGCCAGCAGCTACGCCGGGGACAGCGAAGCTTTCTTT.

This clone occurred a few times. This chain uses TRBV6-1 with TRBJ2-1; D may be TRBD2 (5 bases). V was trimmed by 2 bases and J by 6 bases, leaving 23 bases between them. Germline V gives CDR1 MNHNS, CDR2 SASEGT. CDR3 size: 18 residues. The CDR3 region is CASSESPWGATGSNEQFF. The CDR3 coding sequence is TGTGCCAGCAGTGAATCGCCCTGGGGAGCGACCGGGTCCAATGAGCAGTTCTTC.